Each of the 11 T cell receptor beta chains below was sequenced from the same sample in a study of blood T cell repertoires in COVID-19. Generated by immunoSEQ multiplex PCR, the TCRdb table keeps only in-frame clones and is missing some. The top ten clones hold under 2.5% of a sample with approximately 270,000 clones, roughly 90% of them seen once. Sample: PBMCs or T cells enriched from blood (not recorded which). The receptors here all came from a woman in her sixties who had recovered from COVID-19.

In this sample, this clone turned up once. The V call is TRBV25-1, the J call TRBJ2-5, with TRBD2 identical over 10 bases. This CDR3 is built from 16 residues. The V and J ends lost 2 bases and 5 bases, in that order; junction bases with no gene match: 8. Germline CDR1 is MGHDK and CDR2 is SYGVNS. The CDR3 here is CASSELAGVIQETQYF. The CDR3, as DNA: TGTGCCAGCAGTGAACTAGCGGGAGTAATTCAGGAGACCCAGTACTTC. Combining the CDR3 with reference TRBV25-1 and TRBJ2-5 gives the whole variable domain EADIYQTPRYLVIGTGKKITLECSQTMGHDKMYWYQQDPGMELHLIHYSYGVNSTEKGDLSSESTVSRIRTEHFPLTLESARPSHTSQYLCASSELAGVIQETQYFGPGTRLLVL.

The V gene is TRBV5-1, the J gene TRBJ1-6; 8 bases align to TRBD1. The V gene end was trimmed by 0 bases and the J gene end by 5 bases; junction bases not matched to a gene: 4. Germline V CDR1 and CDR2: SGHRS, YFSETQ. This CDR3 contains 16 residues. CDR3 nucleotide sequence: TGCGCCAGCAGCTTGGTGACAGGGGCGAATAATTCACCCCTCCACTTT. Its protein product is CASSLVTGANNSPLHF.

The V and J genes are TRBV5-1 and TRBJ2-6; 7 nucleotides line up with TRBD1. Germline V lookup: CDR1 SGHRS, CDR2 YFSETQ. The CDR3 is 17 amino acids. Trimming took 2 bases from V and 0 from J; bases not matched to a gene: 5. CDR3 in amino acids: CASSFGTVFSGANVLTF. The CDR3 region has the DNA TGCGCCAGCAGCTTCGGGACAGTGTTCTCTGGGGCCAACGTCCTGACTTTC.

This clone was seen repeatedly, ten times or more. The chain employs TRBV3-1 (or the pseudogene TRBV3-2) and TRBJ2-3, with D unclear. V dropped 3 bases and J dropped 4 bases, with 11 bases sitting between them. This CDR3 is built from 14 residues. Germline CDR1 is LGHDT and CDR2 is YNNKEL (reference sequence). CDR3 loop: CASSHPGRADTQYF. The CDR3 nucleotides are TGTGCCAGCAGCCACCCCGGTCGGGCAGATACGCAGTATTTT.

The chain recombines TRBV3-1 (or the pseudogene TRBV3-2) with TRBJ2-7; D call uncertain. This CDR3 is built from 15 residues. The V gene's germline CDR1 is LGHDT and CDR2 YNNKEL (reference sequence). The V end was cut by 0 bases, the J end by 3 bases, with 12 bases between. The CDR3: CASSQDSTGNYEQYF. CDR3 in DNA: TGTGCCAGCAGCCAAGATTCGACTGGAAACTACGAGCAGTACTTC.

The rearrangement uses TRBV7-3 and TRBJ2-1, with 11 bases lining up with TRBD2. J lost 9 bases, V lost 5 bases, and 9 bases had no gene match. Per germline, CDR1 SGHTA and CDR2 FQGTGA. The CDR3 is 15 amino acids. CDR3 amino acids: CASSRGLAASFEQFF. CDR3 DNA: TGTGCCAGCAGCCGGGGACTAGCGGCTTCCTTTGAGCAGTTCTTC.

The chain combines TRBV6-1 with TRBJ2-4; 7 positions match TRBD2. V dropped 2 bases and J dropped 2; count of bases not matched to a gene: 12. This CDR3 has 18 amino acids. Germline V gene lookup returns CDR1 MNHNS and CDR2 SASEGT. CDR3 nucleotide sequence: TGTGCCAGCAGTGAATGGTTGGCGGGGGAGGGGTCCAAAAACATTCAGTACTTC. Amino acid sequence: CASSEWLAGEGSKNIQYF.

The CDR3 region is CATVGQSSGNTIYF. Here the CDR3 DNA reads TGTGCCACCGTTGGACAGTCGTCTGGAAACACCATATATTTT. The J gene is TRBJ1-3, the V gene TRBV18, with D possibly matching TRBD1 (6 bases). The CDR3 length is 14 residues. Trimming removed 10 bases from V and 1 base from J, with 14 bases in between. The germline CDR1 and CDR2 sequences are KGHSH and LQKENI.

This chain links TRBV5-5 with TRBJ2-7; the D is unclear. Trimming removed 4 bases at V and 4 bases at J, with 12 bases between. The CDR3 extends over 13 amino acids. CDR1 SGHKS and CDR2 YYEKEE come from the germline V gene (reference sequence). CDR3 sequence: CASSRPPLYEQYF. As DNA, the CDR3 is TGTGCCAGCAGCCGTCCCCCCCTGTACGAGCAGTACTTC.

This sequence joins TRBV10-1 and TRBJ2-1; D perhaps matches TRBD1 (5 bases). Germline V gives CDR1 WNHNN, CDR2 SYGVQD (reference sequence). Trimming removed 0 bases at V and 4 bases at J, with 7 bases between. The CDR3 consists of 14 residues. This chain's CDR3 is CASSESYRYNEQFF. Written as DNA, the CDR3 is TGCGCCAGCAGTGAGTCGTACAGGTACAATGAGCAGTTCTTC.

The V gene is TRBV4-2, the J gene TRBJ2-5, with D possibly being TRBD1 (6 bases). V was shortened by 1 base and J by 2 bases, with 17 bases between the two germline ends. CDR1 LGHNA and CDR2 YNFKEQ come from the germline V gene. The CDR3 extends over 17 amino acids. The CDR3 sequence is CASSQGPQGRTQETQYF. In DNA, the CDR3 is TGTGCCAGCAGCCAAGGCCCACAGGGACGTACACAAGAGACCCAGTACTTC.